This TCR beta chain comes out of a study of regulatory and conventional T cells in RAG deficiency. General study findings and limits: Sorted Omenn CD25-high CD127-low cells may not be bona fide Tregs. RAG-deficient patients showed markedly lower Shannon entropy and higher Simpson indices than control T-cell subsets.

Profiled with immunoSEQ multiplex PCR; TCRdb holds only in-frame clones, not every one. The table records about 7,800 clones, around 84% of them present only once. The count of this clone is one. The antigen remains undetermined. Germline V lookup: CDR1 MNHEY, CDR2 SMNVEV (reference sequence). V dropped 2 bases and J dropped 5; count of bases not matched to a gene: 11. This CDR3 is 19 amino acids long. The same sample was also studied in work on regulatory T cells. That work states: Amplification used 52 TRBV primers and 13 TRBJ primers.

The sequence came from a human donor in good health. The chain links TRBV27 to TRBJ2-1; 14 nucleotides match TRBD2. Sequenced sample: CD8+ T cells sorted from blood. The CDR3 DNA follows: TGTGCCAGCAGTTTACGCATTGCCGGGACTAGCGGGAGAGACAATGAGCAGTTCTTC. Encoded protein: CASSLRIAGTSGRDNEQFF.